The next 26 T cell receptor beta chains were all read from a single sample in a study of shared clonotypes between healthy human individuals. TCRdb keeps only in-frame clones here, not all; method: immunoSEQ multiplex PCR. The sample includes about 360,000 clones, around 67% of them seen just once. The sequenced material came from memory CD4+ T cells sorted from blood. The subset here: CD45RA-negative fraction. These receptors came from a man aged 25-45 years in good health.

The CDR3: CASTAPGLVIDEQFF. For the CDR3, the DNA is TGTGCCAGCACCGCCCCGGGACTAGTTATAGATGAGCAGTTCTTC. This sequence joins TRBV28 and TRBJ2-1; 8 positions match TRBD2. This CDR3 spans 15 amino acids. Per germline, CDR1 MDHEN and CDR2 SYDVKM. Trimming took 7 bases from V and 8 from J; bases not matched to a gene: 13.

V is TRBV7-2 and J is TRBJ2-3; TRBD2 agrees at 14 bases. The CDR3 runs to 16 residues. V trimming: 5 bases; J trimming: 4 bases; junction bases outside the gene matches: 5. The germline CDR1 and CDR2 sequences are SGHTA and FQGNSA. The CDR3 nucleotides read TGTGCCAGCAGCCAGGGACTAGCGGGAGCCTCAGATACGCAGTATTTT. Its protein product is CASSQGLAGASDTQYF.

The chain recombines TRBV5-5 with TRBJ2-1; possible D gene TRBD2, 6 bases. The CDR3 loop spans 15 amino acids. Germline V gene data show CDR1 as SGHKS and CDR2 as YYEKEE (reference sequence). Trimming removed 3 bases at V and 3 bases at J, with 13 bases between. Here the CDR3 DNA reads TGTGCCAGCAGCTCGCTAGGCGGGAACTACAATGAGCAGTTCTTC. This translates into CASSSLGGNYNEQFF.

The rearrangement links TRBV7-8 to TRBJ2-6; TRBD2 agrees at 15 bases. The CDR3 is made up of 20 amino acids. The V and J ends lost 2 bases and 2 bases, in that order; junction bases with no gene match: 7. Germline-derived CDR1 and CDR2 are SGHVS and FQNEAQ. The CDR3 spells CASSLKGLAGGTAGANVLTF. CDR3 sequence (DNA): TGTGCCAGCAGCTTAAAGGGACTAGCGGGAGGTACTGCTGGGGCCAACGTCCTGACTTTC.

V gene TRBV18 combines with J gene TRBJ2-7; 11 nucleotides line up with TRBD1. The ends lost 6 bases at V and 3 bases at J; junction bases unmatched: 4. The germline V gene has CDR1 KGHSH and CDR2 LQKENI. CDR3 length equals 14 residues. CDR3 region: CASSGQGADYEQYF. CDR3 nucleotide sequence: TGTGCCAGCTCCGGACAGGGGGCGGACTACGAGCAGTACTTC.

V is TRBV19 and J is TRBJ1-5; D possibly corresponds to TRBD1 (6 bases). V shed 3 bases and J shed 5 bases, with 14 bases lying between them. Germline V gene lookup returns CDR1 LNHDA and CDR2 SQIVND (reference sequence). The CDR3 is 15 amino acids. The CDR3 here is CASSIDGGRDQPQHF. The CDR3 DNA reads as TGTGCCAGTAGTATTGATGGGGGGCGCGATCAGCCCCAGCATTTT. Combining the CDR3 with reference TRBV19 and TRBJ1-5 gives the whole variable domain DGGITQSPKYLFRKEGQNVTLSCEQNLNHDAMYWYRQDPGQGLRLIYYSQIVNDFQKGDIAEGYSVSREKKESFPLTVTSAQKNPTAFYLCASSIDGGRDQPQHFGDGTRLSIL.

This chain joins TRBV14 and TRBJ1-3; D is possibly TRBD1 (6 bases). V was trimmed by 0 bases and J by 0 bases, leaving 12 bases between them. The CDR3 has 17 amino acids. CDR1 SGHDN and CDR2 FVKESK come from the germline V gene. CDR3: CASSQDLQGNSGNTIYF. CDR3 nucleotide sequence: TGTGCCAGCAGCCAAGATCTACAGGGTAACTCTGGAAACACCATATATTTT.

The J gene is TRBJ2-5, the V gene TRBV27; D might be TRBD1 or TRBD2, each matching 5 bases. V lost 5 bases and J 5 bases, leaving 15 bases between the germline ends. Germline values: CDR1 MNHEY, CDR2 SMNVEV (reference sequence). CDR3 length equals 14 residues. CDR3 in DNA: TGTGCCAGCAGTCCCCGGGACCCTTGGGAGACCCAGTACTTC. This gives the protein CASSPRDPWETQYF.

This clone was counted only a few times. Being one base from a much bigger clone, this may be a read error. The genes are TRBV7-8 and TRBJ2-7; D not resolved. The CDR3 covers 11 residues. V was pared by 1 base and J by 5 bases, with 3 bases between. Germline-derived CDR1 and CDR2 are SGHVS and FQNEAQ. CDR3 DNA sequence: TGTGCCAGCAGCTTAGTGGACGAGCAGTACTTC. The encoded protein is CASSLVDEQYF.

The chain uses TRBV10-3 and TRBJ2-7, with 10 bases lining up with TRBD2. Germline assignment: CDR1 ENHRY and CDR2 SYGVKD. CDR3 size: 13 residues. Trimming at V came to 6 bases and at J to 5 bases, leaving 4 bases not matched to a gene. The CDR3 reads CAISPGTSDEQYF. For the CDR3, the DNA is TGTGCCATCAGCCCCGGGACTAGCGACGAGCAGTACTTC.

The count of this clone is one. CDR3 sequence reads: CASRKGGHVGQPQHF. The CDR3 DNA reads TGTGCCAGCAGAAAAGGGGGCCATGTGGGTCAGCCCCAGCATTTT. The chain is built from TRBV28 and TRBJ1-5; 7 bases align to TRBD1. The V gene's germline CDR1 is MDHEN and CDR2 SYDVKM. The CDR3 is 15 amino acids. V was clipped by 6 bases and J by 6 bases; unmatched bases: 11.

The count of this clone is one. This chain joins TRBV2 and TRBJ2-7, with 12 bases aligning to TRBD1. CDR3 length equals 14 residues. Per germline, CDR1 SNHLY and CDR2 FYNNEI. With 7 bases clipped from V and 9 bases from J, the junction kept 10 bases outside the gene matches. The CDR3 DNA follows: TGTGCCAGCACCCCCTGGGACAGGGGGCAGGGGCAGTACTTC. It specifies CASTPWDRGQGQYF. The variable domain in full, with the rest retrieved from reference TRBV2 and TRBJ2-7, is EPEVTQTPSHQVTQMGQEVILRCVPISNHLYFYWYRQILGQKVEFLVSFYNNEISEKSEIFDDQFSVERPDGSNFTLKIRSTKLEDSAMYFCASTPWDRGQGQYFGPGTRLTVT.

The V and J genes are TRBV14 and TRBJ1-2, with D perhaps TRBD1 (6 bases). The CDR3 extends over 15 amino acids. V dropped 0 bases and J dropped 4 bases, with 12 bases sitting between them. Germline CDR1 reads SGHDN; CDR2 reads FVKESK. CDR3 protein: CASSQDEWGLYGYTF. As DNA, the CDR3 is TGTGCCAGCAGCCAAGATGAGTGGGGGCTCTATGGCTACACCTTC.

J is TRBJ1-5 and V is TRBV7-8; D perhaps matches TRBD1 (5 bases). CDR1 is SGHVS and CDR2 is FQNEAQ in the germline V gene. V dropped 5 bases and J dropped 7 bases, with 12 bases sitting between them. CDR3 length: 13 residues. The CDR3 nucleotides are TGTGCCAGCAGCCATTCAGGGTTGCAGCCCCAGCATTTT. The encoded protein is CASSHSGLQPQHF.

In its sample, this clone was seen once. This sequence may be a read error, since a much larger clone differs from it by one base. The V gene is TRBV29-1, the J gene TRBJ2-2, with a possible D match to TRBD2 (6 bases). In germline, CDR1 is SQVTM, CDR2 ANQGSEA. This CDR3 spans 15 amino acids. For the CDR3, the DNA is TGCAGCGCCAAATCGGGACTGGGCGACACCGGGGGGCTGTTTTTT. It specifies CSAKSGLGDTGGLFF.

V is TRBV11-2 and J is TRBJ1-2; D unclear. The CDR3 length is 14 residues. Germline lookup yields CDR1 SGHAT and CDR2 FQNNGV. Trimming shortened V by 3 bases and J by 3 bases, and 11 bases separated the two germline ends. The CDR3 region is CASSFQLGDYGYTF. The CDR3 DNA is TGTGCCAGCAGCTTCCAGCTCGGTGACTATGGCTACACCTTC. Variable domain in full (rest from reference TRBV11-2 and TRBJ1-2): EAGVAQSPRYKIIEKRQSVAFWCNPISGHATLYWYQQILGQGPKLLIQFQNNGVVDDSQLPKDRFSAERLKGVDSTLKIQPAKLEDSAVYLCASSFQLGDYGYTFGSGTRLTVV.

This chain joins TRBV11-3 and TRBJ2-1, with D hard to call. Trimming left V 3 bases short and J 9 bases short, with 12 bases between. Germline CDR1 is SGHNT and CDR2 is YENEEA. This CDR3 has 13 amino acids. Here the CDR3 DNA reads TGTGCCAGCAGCTTCAATCTGTGGGGTGAGCAGTTCTTC. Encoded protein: CASSFNLWGEQFF.

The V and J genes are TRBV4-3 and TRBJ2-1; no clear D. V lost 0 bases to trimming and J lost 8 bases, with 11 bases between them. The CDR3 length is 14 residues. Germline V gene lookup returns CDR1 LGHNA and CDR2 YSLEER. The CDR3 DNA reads TGCGCCAGCAGCCAAGATCCGACTTCGGATGAGCAGTTCTTC. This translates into CASSQDPTSDEQFF.

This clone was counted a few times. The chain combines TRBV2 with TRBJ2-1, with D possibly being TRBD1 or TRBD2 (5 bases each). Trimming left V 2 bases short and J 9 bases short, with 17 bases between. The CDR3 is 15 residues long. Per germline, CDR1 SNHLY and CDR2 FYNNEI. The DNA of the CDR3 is TGTGCCAGCAGTGAATCCCGACGAGGGGTGGGTGAGCAGTTCTTC. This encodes CASSESRRGVGEQFF.

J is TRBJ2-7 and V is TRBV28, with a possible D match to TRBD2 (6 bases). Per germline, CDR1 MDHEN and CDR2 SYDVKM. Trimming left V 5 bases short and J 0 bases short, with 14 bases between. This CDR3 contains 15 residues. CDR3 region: CASSQVNSGSYEQYF. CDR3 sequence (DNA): TGTGCCAGCAGTCAGGTGAATAGCGGCTCCTACGAGCAGTACTTC.

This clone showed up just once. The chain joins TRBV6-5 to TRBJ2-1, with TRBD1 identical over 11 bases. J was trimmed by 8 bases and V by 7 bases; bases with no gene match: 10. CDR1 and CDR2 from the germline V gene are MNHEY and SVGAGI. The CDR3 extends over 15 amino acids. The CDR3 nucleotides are TGTGCCAGCAACCCGGGACAGGGGGGGTGGTATGAGCAGTTCTTC. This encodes CASNPGQGGWYEQFF.

CDR3 in DNA: TGTGCCATCAGTGGGCATAGCGGGACCACCGGGGAGCTGTTTTTT. It is translated as CAISGHSGTTGELFF. The gene calls are TRBV10-3 and TRBJ2-2, with TRBD2 matching 8 bases. After removal of 4 bases from V and 4 bases from J, the junction contained 5 bases not matched to a gene. Germline CDR1 is ENHRY and CDR2 is SYGVKD. The length of the CDR3 is 15 residues.

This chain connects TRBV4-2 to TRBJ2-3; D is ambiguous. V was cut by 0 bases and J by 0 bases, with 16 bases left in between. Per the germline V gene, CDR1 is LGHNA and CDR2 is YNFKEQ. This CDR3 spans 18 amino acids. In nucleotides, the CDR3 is TGTGCCAGCAGCCAAGACCCCCATGCGCGGCCTAGCACAGATACGCAGTATTTT. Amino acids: CASSQDPHARPSTDTQYF.

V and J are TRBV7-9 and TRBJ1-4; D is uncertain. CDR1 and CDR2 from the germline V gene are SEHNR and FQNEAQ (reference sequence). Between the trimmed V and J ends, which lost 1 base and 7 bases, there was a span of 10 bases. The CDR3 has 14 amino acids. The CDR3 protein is CASSLGAGSEKLFF. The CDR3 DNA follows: TGTGCCAGCAGCTTAGGGGCGGGGAGTGAAAAACTGTTTTTT.

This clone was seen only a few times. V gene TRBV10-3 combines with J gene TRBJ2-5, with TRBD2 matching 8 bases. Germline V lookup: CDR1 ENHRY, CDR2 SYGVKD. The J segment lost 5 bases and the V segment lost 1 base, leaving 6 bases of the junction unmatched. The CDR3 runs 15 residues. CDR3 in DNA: TGTGCCATCAGTGAGTTGGCGGGAGGAGGCGAGACCCAGTACTTC. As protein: CAISELAGGGETQYF.

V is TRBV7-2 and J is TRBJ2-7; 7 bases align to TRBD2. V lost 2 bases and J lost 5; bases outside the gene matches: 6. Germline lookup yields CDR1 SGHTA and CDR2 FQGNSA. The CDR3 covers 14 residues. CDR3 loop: CASSLISGGNEQYF. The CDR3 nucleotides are TGTGCCAGCAGCTTAATTTCGGGAGGAAACGAGCAGTACTTC. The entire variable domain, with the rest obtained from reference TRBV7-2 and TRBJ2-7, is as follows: GAGVSQSPSNKVTEKGKDVELRCDPISGHTALYWYRQSLGQGLEFLIYFQGNSAPDKSGLPSDRFSAERTGGSVSTLTIQRTQQEDSAVYLCASSLISGGNEQYFGPGTRLTVT.